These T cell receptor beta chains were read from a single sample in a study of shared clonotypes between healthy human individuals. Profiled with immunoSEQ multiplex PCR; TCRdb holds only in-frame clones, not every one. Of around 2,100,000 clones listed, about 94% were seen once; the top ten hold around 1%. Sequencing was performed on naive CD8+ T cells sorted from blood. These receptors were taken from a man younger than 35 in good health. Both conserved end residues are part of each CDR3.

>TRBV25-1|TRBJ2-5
CASSDPAGGVETQYF
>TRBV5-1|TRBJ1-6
CASSADRDGNSPLHF
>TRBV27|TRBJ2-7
CASSLNGWEQYF
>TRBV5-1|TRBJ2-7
CASSFSPSYEQYF
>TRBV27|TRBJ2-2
CASSLVPGELFF
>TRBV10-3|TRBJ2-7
CAISVSNSYEQYF
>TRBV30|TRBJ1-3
CAWSVGTGGIGNTIYF
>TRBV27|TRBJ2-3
CASSFGLAGGTDTQYF
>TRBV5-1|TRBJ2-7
CASSLFGSSYEQYF
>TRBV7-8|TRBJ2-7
CASSAPRPSYEQYF
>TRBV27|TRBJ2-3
CASSLWVASSTDTQYF
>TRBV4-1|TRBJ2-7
CASSQEPTSGSSYEQYF
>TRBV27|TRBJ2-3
CASRSSGSGDTQYF
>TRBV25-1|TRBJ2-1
CASSEFRVAGVSYNEQFF
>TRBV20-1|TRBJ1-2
CSALAGYTF
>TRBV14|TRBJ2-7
CASSQDWGWEQYF